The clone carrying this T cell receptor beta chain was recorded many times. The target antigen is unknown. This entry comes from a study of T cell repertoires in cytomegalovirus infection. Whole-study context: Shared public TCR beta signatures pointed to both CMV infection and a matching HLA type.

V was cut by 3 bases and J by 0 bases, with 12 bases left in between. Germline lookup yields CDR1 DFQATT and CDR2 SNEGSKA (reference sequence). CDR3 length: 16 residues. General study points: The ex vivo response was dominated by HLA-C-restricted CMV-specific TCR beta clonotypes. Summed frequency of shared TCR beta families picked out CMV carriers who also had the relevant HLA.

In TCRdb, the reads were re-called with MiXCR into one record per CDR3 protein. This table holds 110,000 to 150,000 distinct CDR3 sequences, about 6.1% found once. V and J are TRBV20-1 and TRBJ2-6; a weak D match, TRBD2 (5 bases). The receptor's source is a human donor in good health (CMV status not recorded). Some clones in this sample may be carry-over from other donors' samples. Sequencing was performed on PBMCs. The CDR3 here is CSASRGFGSGANVLTF. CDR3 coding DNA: TGCAGTGCTAGTCGGGGATTCGGCTCTGGGGCCAACGTCCTGACTTTC.